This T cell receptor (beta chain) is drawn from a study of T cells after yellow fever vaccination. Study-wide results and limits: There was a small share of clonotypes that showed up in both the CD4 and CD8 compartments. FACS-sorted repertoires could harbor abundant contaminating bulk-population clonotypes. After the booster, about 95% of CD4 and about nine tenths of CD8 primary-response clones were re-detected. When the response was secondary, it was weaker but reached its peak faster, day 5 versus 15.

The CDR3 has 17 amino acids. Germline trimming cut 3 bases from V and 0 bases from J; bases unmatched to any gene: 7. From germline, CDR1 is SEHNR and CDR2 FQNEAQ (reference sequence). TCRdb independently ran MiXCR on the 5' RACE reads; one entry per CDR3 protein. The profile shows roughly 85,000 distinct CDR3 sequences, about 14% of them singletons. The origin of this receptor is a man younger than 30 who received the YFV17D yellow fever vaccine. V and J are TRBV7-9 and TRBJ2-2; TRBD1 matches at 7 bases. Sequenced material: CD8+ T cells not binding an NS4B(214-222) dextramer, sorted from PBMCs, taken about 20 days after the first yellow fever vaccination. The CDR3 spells CASSFPRQGANTGELFF. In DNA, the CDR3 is TGTGCCAGCAGCTTTCCCAGACAGGGTGCGAACACCGGGGAGCTGTTTTTT.